Listed below are T cell receptor beta chains from one sample, sequenced in a study of identical twins. TCRdb reprocessed the 5' RACE reads with MiXCR, giving one entry per CDR3 protein. The data hold around 570,000 distinct CDR3 sequences, with 9% to 10% observed a single time. The same sample was also used in a study of yellow fever vaccine responses in identical twins.

The sequenced sample consisted of PBMCs. The source is a woman aged 18-35 years in good health. The CDR3 runs from the conserved cysteine through the conserved F or W. A D gene is named only where the DNA matches it firmly. Rows may omit the clone size; those that give it use once, few, many or a size class.

TRBJ2-5,TRBD2,TRBV6-2/TRBV6-3,once,CASSYRLTSGRGETQYF,TGTGCCAGCAGTTATCGGCTGACTAGCGGGAGGGGAGAGACCCAGTACTTC
TRBJ2-2,-,TRBV6-1,many,CASSRGPVANTGELFF,TGTGCCAGCAGCCGAGGGCCCGTAGCGAACACCGGGGAGCTGTTTTTT
TRBJ2-1,TRBD2,TRBV6-5,many,CASSLLAGGREQFF,TGTGCCAGCAGTTTACTAGCGGGGGGACGGGAGCAGTTCTTC
TRBJ2-5,TRBD2,TRBV3-1,many,CASSQRTSRETQYF,TGTGCCAGCAGCCAGCGGACTAGTAGGGAGACCCAGTACTTC
TRBJ2-1,TRBD1,TRBV20-1,many,CSARDPGTGYNEQFF,TGCAGTGCTAGAGACCCCGGGACAGGTTACAATGAGCAGTTCTTC
TRBJ2-7,TRBD2,TRBV4-2,few,CASSQEAGGPYEQYF,TGTGCCAGCAGCCAAGAAGCGGGAGGGCCCTACGAGCAGTACTTC
TRBJ2-2,TRBD1,TRBV7-2,-,CASSSDRGRAGELFF,TGTGCCAGCAGCTCTGACAGGGGGCGGGCCGGGGAGCTGTTTTTT
TRBJ2-7,TRBD2,TRBV7-9,-,CASRDGTSGAYEQYF,TGTGCCAGCAGGGATGGGACTAGCGGCGCCTACGAGCAGTACTTC
TRBJ2-7,TRBD2,TRBV5-1,many,CASSSEAGVFYEQYF,TGCGCCAGCAGTTCAGAAGCGGGAGTTTTCTACGAGCAGTACTTC
TRBJ2-3,-,TRBV2,-,CASSEIRSAATDTQYF,TGTGCCAGCAGTGAAATCCGTTCGGCGGCCACAGATACGCAGTATTTT
TRBJ1-5,-,TRBV5-1,many,CASSLEGLDNQPQHF,TGCGCCAGCAGCTTGGAGGGTCTAGACAATCAGCCCCAGCATTTT
TRBJ2-7,-,TRBV28,few,CASVGNSVSYEQYF,TGTGCCAGCGTCGGGAACAGTGTATCCTACGAGCAGTACTTC
TRBJ1-5,-,TRBV20-1,-,CSARDPRGNQPQHF,TGCAGTGCTAGAGATCCCAGGGGCAATCAGCCCCAGCATTTT
TRBJ2-7,TRBD2,TRBV5-1,many,CASSRQAGVSYEQYF,TGCGCCAGCAGCAGGCAAGCGGGGGTTTCCTACGAGCAGTACTTC
TRBJ1-1,-,TRBV7-9,few,CASSRRDEAFF,TGTGCCAGCAGCCGGAGGGACGAAGCTTTCTTT
TRBJ2-3,-,TRBV7-9,few,CASSYGASEVTDTQYF,TGTGCCAGCAGCTACGGGGCGTCTGAAGTCACAGATACGCAGTATTTT
TRBJ2-3,-,TRBV6-2/TRBV6-3,few,CASSSLWDSGYTDTQYF,TGTGCCAGCAGTTCACTTTGGGACTCGGGTTACACAGATACGCAGTATTTT
TRBJ2-1,-,TRBV12-3/TRBV12-4,-,CASLPGRPYNEQFF,TGTGCCTCGCTTCCGGGAAGACCTTACAATGAGCAGTTCTTC
TRBJ2-7,-,TRBV12-3/TRBV12-4,few,CASSLALGPVSYEQYF,TGTGCCAGCAGTTTAGCGCTGGGGCCAGTATCCTACGAGCAGTACTTC
TRBJ2-5,-,TRBV12-3/TRBV12-4,many,CASSFVETQYF,TGTGCCAGCAGTTTTGTCGAGACCCAGTACTTC
TRBJ2-5,-,TRBV20-1,-,CSARDGSGKQETQYF,TGCAGTGCTAGAGATGGGTCAGGAAAACAAGAGACCCAGTACTTC
TRBJ1-5,-,TRBV7-9,-,CASSLGSAGGNQPQHF,TGTGCCAGCAGCTTAGGATCTGCTGGGGGCAATCAGCCCCAGCATTTT
TRBJ2-7,-,TRBV28,many,CASSFAQGVIYEQYF,TGTGCCAGCAGTTTTGCACAGGGAGTAATCTACGAGCAGTACTTC
TRBJ1-2,-,TRBV28,-,CASSLDRRLGYTF,TGTGCCAGCAGTTTAGACAGACGGCTTGGCTACACCTTC